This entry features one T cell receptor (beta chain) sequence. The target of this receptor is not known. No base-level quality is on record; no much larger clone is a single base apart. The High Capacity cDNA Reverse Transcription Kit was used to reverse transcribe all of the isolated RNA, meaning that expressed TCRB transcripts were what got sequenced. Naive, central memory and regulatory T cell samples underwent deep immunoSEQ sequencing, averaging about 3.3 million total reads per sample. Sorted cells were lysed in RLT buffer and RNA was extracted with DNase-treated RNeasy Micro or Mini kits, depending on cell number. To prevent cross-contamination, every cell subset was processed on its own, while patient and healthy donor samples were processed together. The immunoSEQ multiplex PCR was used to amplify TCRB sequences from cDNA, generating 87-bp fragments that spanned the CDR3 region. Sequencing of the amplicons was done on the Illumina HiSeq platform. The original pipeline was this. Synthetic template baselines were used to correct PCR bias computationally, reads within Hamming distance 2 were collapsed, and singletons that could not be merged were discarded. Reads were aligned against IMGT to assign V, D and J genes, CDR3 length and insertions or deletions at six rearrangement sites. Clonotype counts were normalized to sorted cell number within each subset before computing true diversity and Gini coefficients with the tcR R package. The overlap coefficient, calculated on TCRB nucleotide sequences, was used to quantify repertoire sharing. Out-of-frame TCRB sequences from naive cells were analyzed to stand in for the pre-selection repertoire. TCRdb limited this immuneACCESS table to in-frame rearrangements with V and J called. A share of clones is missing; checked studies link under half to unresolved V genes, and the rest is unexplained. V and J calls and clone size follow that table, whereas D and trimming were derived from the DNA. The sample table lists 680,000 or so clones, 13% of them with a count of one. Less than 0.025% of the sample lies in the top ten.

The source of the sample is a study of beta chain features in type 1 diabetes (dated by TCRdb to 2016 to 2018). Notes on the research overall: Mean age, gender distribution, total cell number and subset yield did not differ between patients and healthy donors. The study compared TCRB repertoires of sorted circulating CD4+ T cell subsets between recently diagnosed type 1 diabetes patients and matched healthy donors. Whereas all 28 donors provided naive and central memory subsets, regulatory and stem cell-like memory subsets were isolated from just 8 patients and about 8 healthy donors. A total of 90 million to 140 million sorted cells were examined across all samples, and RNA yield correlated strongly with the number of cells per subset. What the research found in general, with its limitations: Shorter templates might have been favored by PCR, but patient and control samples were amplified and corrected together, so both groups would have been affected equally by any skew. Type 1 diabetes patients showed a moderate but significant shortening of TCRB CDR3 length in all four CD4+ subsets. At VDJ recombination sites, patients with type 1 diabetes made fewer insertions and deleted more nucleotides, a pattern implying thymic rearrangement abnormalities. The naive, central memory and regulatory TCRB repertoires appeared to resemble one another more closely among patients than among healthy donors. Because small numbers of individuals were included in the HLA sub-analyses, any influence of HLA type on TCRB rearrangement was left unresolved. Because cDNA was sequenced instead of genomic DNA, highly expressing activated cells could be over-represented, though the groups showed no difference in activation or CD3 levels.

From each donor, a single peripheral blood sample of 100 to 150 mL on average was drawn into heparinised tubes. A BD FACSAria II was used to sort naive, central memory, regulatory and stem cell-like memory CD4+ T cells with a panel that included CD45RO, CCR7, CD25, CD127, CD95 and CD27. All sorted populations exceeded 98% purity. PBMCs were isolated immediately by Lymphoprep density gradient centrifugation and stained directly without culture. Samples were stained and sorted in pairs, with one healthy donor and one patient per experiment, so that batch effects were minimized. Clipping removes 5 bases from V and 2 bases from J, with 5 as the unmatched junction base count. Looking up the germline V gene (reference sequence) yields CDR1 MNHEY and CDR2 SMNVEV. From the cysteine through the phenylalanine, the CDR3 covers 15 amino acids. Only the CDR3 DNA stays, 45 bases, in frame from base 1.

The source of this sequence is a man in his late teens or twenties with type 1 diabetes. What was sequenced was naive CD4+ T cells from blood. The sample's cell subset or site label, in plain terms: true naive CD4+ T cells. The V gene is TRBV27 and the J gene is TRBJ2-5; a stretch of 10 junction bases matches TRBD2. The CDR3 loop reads CASSLVAGGQETQYF. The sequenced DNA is TGTGCCAGCAGTCTCGTAGCGGGGGGACAAGAGACCCAGTACTTC.